This TCR beta chain was sequenced for a study of blood T cells in healthy people across ages. It was with a sample-barcoded 5' primer and a J-beta primer mix that a second PCR of roughly 7 to 11 cycles was run. TCRdb redid the calling of the 5' RACE reads with MiXCR, one entry per CDR3 protein. The profile covers approximately 790,000 distinct CDR3 sequences, with around 62% appearing a single time and 25% to 35% taken by the ten largest. Germline CDR1 ENHRY, CDR2 SYGVKD. This CDR3 has 14 residues. The specimen sequenced was blood. This TCR came from a man aged 25 to 40 in good health. This chain uses TRBV10-3 with TRBJ2-4; D is ambiguous. The DNA end favors TRBJ2-5, so the J call may be wrong. The CDR3 bases are TGTGCCATCAGTGAAGAAGTTGATGGAGAGACCCAGTACTTC. This codes for CAISEEVDGETQYF.